The 25 T cell receptor beta chains below come from one sample, sequenced in a study of vaccination and CD4 T cells after COVID-19 (dated by TCRdb to between 2021 and 2023). No antigen is known for these receptors. The sample's treatment or condition, from its label and the paper: approximately 10-day PBMC culture with coronavirus spike peptide pools or control peptides (ViraFEST assay). The library was prepared using PCR. The sample was run on an Illumina iSeq 100. TCR sequencing of DNA from cultured CD4+ T cells used the Oncomine TCR Beta short-read assay at the Johns Hopkins FTIC core. TCRdb applied fastp at Q25 and MiXCR to the public reads, then kept only in-frame beta chains. Under each unique CDR3 protein, matching rows form one entry showing the most common genes and DNA. This sample is represented by about 19,000 distinct CDR3 sequences; around 50% of them were singletons. The ten largest clones take up 6.5% to 8.5% of the sample.

The sample consisted of CD4+ T cells from blood, cultured in vitro. The receptors were gathered from a human donor who had recovered from COVID-19.

The chain couples TRBV20-1 to TRBJ2-1, with 11 bases fitting TRBD2. Unmatched junction bases numbered 6, after V lost 3 bases and J lost 5 bases. This CDR3 is built from 15 residues. CDR1 and CDR2 (germline): DFQATT, SNEGSKA (reference sequence). CDR3 coding DNA: TGCAGTGCTAGCCCCCCTAGCGGGGGGAACAATGAGCAGTTCTTC. Its translation is CSASPPSGGNNEQFF.

This clonotype came up a few times. CDR3 sequence: CASSSLTGMSGGTQYF. The CDR3 bases are TGTGCCAGCAGTTCGTTGACAGGGATGTCCGGGGGGACCCAGTACTTC. V usage is TRBV6-2 or TRBV6-3 and J usage is TRBJ2-5; possibly TRBD1 for D (7 bases). CDR1 and CDR2 (germline): MNHEY, SVGEGT. The CDR3 totals 16 residues. Trimming shortened V by 4 bases and J by 7 bases, and 22 bases separated the two germline ends.

The rearrangement joins TRBV6-1 to TRBJ1-5; TRBD1 is a possible D gene (5 bases). Trimming removed 9 bases at V and 7 bases at J, with 16 bases between. The CDR3 loop spans 13 amino acids. CDR1 MNHNS and CDR2 SASEGT come from the germline V gene. CDR3 loop: CASCLQGEQPQHF. In DNA, the CDR3 is TGTGCCAGTTGTCTTCAGGGAGAACAGCCCCAGCATTTT.

The chain combines TRBV7-8 with TRBJ2-1, with D perhaps matching TRBD2 (7 bases). The CDR3 extends over 15 amino acids. V lost 0 bases, J lost 2 bases, and 8 bases lay in between. Germline CDR1 reads SGHVS; CDR2 reads FQNEAQ. CDR3 bases: TGTGCCAGCAGCTTAGCGGGGGGGCCCTACAATGAGCAGTTCTTC. Residues: CASSLAGGPYNEQFF.

The genes are TRBV20-1 and TRBJ2-7; D possibly corresponds to TRBD2 (5 bases). V was cut by 3 bases and J by 0 bases, with 12 bases left in between. This CDR3 contains 14 residues. Germline V gene data show CDR1 as DFQATT and CDR2 as SNEGSKA (reference sequence). As DNA, the CDR3 is TGCAGTGCTAGGGCGCCGGGGATCTCCTACGAGCAGTACTTC. This translates into CSARAPGISYEQYF.

About this clonotype: Germline and junction disagree at one end, which may indicate a read error. CDR3 in DNA: TGTGCTAGCAGCTCACCGGGACAGGGTAAGAGAAGTGGCTACACCTTC. Protein product: CASSSPGQGKRSGYTF. The V and J genes are TRBV7-6 and TRBJ1-2, with 9 positions matching TRBD1. CDR1 and CDR2 from the germline V gene are SGHVS and FNYEAQ. This CDR3 comprises 16 residues. Combining the CDR3 with reference TRBV7-6 and TRBJ1-2 gives the whole variable domain GAGVSQSPRYKVTKRGQDVALRCDPISGHVSLYWYRQALGQGPEFLTYFNYEAQQDKSGLPNDRFSAERPEGSISTLTIQRTEQRDSAMYRCASSSPGQGKRSGYTFGSGTRLTVV.

V usage is TRBV18 and J usage is TRBJ1-2, with 7 bases lining up with TRBD1. This CDR3 spans 15 amino acids. V shed 2 bases and J 3 bases; nucleotides not matched to a gene: 6. Germline loops: CDR1 KGHSH, CDR2 LQKENI. The CDR3 coding sequence is TGTGCCAGCTCACCAGGGGGACAGAGCTACTATGGCTACACCTTC. Its translation is CASSPGGQSYYGYTF.

The chain recombines TRBV7-9 with TRBJ2-5, with D perhaps matching TRBD2 (5 bases). The CDR3 runs 14 residues. Germline assignment: CDR1 SEHNR and CDR2 FQNEAQ (reference sequence). Deletions cut 6 bases from V and 4 bases from J, with 15 bases between. CDR3 amino acids: CASSILPAGETQYF. The CDR3 DNA reads TGTGCCAGCAGTATTTTGCCGGCGGGAGAGACCCAGTACTTC.

V usage is TRBV19 and J usage is TRBJ1-2, with D unclear. The V end lost 3 bases, the J end lost 7 bases, and 6 bases lay between the germline ends. CDR1 and CDR2 from the germline V gene are LNHDA and SQIVND (reference sequence). The CDR3 is 11 amino acids. Written as DNA, the CDR3 is TGTGCCAGTAGTATGAACCGTGGCTACACCTTC. The encoded protein is CASSMNRGYTF.

This clonotype has a handful of counts. This chain joins TRBV24-1 and TRBJ1-5; the D gene is possibly TRBD1 (6 bases). The germline V and J ends were trimmed by 2 bases and 7 bases, with 14 bases remaining between them. The CDR3 length is 15 residues. Germline loops: CDR1 KGHDR, CDR2 SFDVKD. The CDR3 here is CATSDSRFGTQPQHF. The CDR3 coding sequence is TGTGCCACCAGTGATTCGCGATTCGGGACACAGCCCCAGCATTTT.

The chain uses TRBV7-8 and TRBJ2-1, with D unclear. Trimming removed 1 base at V and 5 bases at J, with 15 bases between. The CDR3 totals 16 residues. Germline V gene data show CDR1 as SGHVS and CDR2 as FQNEAQ. The DNA for the CDR3 is TGTGCCAGCAGCTTAGTACGGGCTTTACGGGACAATGAGCAGTTCTTC. It specifies CASSLVRALRDNEQFF.

This clonotype was detected only a few times. The chain recombines TRBV30 with TRBJ1-5; D is undetermined. Trimming left V 2 bases short and J 2 bases short, with 7 bases between. In germline, CDR1 is GTSNPN, CDR2 SVGIG (reference sequence). The CDR3 is made up of 13 amino acids. The CDR3, as DNA: TGTGCCTGGAGTATTAGGGGCAATCAGCCCCAGCATTTT. Translating gives CAWSIRGNQPQHF.

This clonotype was found a few times. The chain uses TRBV16 and TRBJ2-3; TRBD2 agrees at 8 bases. The V gene end was trimmed by 4 bases and the J gene end by 7 bases; junction bases not matched to a gene: 13. The CDR3 is 16 amino acids. CDR1 and CDR2 from the germline V gene are KGHSY and FQNENV. The CDR3 bases are TGTGCCAGCAGCCGGCCTGTTTGGCGGGAGGTGAATACGCAGTATTTT. Amino acid sequence: CASSRPVWREVNTQYF.

The chain's CDR3 is CASSSGTSLANYGYTF. In DNA form, the CDR3 reads TGTGCCAGCAGTTCCGGGACATCATTAGCTAACTATGGCTACACCTTC. V is TRBV27 and J is TRBJ1-2; D may be TRBD1 (6 bases). Germline V gene lookup returns CDR1 MNHEY and CDR2 SMNVEV (reference sequence). The CDR3 has 16 amino acids. With 4 bases removed from V and 0 bases from J, the gap between germline ends came to 15 bases.

This sequence joins TRBV7-2 and TRBJ2-1, with 7 bases aligning to TRBD2. Germline V gene lookup returns CDR1 SGHTA and CDR2 FQGNSA. V lost 1 base, J lost 10 bases, and 7 bases stayed unmatched. CDR3 size: 14 residues. CDR3 sequence: CASSLGGSGAEQFF. The CDR3 nucleotides read TGTGCCAGCAGCTTAGGCGGGAGTGGGGCGGAGCAGTTCTTC.

This clonotype was seen just once. This rearrangement joins TRBV7-2 to TRBJ1-2; D gene ambiguous. The CDR3 length is 15 residues. Germline V gives CDR1 SGHTA, CDR2 FQGNSA. The V gene lost 2 bases and the J gene lost 0 bases, with 10 bases spanning the gap. The CDR3: CASSLLHGSNYGYTF. The DNA of the CDR3 is TGTGCCAGCAGCTTACTCCACGGCTCTAACTATGGCTACACCTTC.

This rearrangement joins TRBV6-1 to TRBJ2-7, with 10 bases matching TRBD1. V lost 5 bases to trimming and J lost 4 bases; unmatched junction nucleotides: 5. CDR1 MNHNS and CDR2 SASEGT come from the germline V gene. The CDR3 has 14 amino acids. CDR3: CASSLLGQGYEQYF. CDR3 sequence (DNA): TGTGCCAGCAGTCTACTGGGACAGGGGTACGAGCAGTACTTC.

The sample holds a few counts of this clonotype. This sequence joins TRBV19 and TRBJ1-1, with D hard to call. CDR3 size: 12 residues. The V gene's germline CDR1 is LNHDA and CDR2 SQIVND (reference sequence). Trimming shortened V by 3 bases and J by 8 bases, and 10 bases separated the two germline ends. This CDR3 reads CASSILGSEAFF. CDR3 DNA sequence: TGTGCCAGTAGTATCTTAGGGTCGGAAGCTTTCTTT.

Only a few counts were recorded for this clonotype. As DNA, the CDR3 is TGTGCCAGCAGCACTCCCGCCGGGACAGGGGGCTTGGGCAATCAGCCCCAGCATTTT. Amino acid sequence: CASSTPAGTGGLGNQPQHF. The chain carries TRBV2 and TRBJ1-5, with 12 positions matching TRBD1. The junction had 14 bases not matched to a gene; V was cut back by 6 bases and J by 2 bases. Germline CDR1 reads SNHLY; CDR2 reads FYNNEI. This CDR3 region has 19 residues.

This clonotype came up once. The genes are TRBV2 and TRBJ2-6, with TRBD1 as a possible D gene (6 bases). V lost 8 bases, J lost 0 bases, and 11 bases lay in between. The CDR3 sequence is 15 residues long. CDR1 is SNHLY, CDR2 FYNNEI, per germline. CDR3 region: CASLRQDSGANVLTF. CDR3 bases: TGTGCCAGCCTTAGACAGGACTCTGGGGCCAACGTCCTGACTTTC.

The chain joins TRBV10-3 to TRBJ1-2; D uncertain. CDR1 and CDR2 from the germline V gene are ENHRY and SYGVKD. V gave up 4 bases and J gave up 0 bases, with 18 bases separating them. The CDR3 sequence is 17 residues long. CDR3 sequence (DNA): TGTGCCATCAGTGGGGGAGGTAAAGGGCATCCTAACTATGGCTACACCTTC. Amino acids: CAISGGGKGHPNYGYTF.

This clonotype has just a few counts. V usage is TRBV11-1 and J usage is TRBJ1-4; TRBD1 agrees at 8 bases. The CDR3 is 15 residues long. Trimming removed 6 bases from V and 2 bases from J; junction bases left unmatched: 5. Germline V CDR1 and CDR2: SGHAT, FQDESV (reference sequence). The CDR3 region has the DNA TGTGCCAGCAGGACGACAGGGGACACTAATGAAAAACTGTTTTTT. Its protein product is CASRTTGDTNEKLFF.

This clonotype was seen a handful of times. The chain uses TRBV20-1 and TRBJ2-3; 10 bases line up with TRBD2. With V trimmed by 4 bases and J by 2 bases, 9 bases remained unmatched. This CDR3 region has 16 residues. Germline CDR1 is DFQATT and CDR2 is SNEGSKA (reference sequence). In DNA, the CDR3 is TGCAGTGCTACCCAGATACTAGCGGGATTCACAGATACGCAGTATTTT. It encodes CSATQILAGFTDTQYF.

The V call is TRBV20-1, the J call TRBJ1-2; D may be TRBD1 (5 bases). The CDR3 runs 13 residues. Germline V CDR1 and CDR2: DFQATT, SNEGSKA (reference sequence). Between the trimmed V and J ends, which lost 0 bases and 4 bases, there was a span of 9 bases. This CDR3 reads CSARDPTAYGYTF. Here the CDR3 DNA reads TGCAGTGCTAGAGATCCGACAGCCTATGGCTACACCTTC.

This chain uses TRBV30 with TRBJ2-3; D possibly matches TRBD1 or TRBD2 (6 bases each). From germline, CDR1 is GTSNPN and CDR2 SVGIG (reference sequence). This CDR3 has 13 residues. The V and J ends lost 0 bases and 3 bases respectively, with 7 bases between them. CDR3: CAWSVGGTDTQYF. For the CDR3, the DNA is TGTGCCTGGAGTGTAGGGGGGACAGATACGCAGTATTTT.